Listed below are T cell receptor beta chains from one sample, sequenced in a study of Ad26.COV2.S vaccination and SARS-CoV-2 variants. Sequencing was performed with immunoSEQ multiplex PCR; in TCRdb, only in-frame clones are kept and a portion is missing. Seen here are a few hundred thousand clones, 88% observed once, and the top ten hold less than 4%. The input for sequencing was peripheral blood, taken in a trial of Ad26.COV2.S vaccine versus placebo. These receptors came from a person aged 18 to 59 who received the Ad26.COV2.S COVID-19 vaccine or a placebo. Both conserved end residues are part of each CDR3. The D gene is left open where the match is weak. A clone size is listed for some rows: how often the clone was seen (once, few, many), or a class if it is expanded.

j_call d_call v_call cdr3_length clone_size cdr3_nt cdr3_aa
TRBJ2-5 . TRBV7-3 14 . TGTGCCAGCAGCCCCATGTCGGCTGGGGAGACCCAGTACTTC CASSPMSAGETQYF
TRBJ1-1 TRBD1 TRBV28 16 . TGTGCCAGCAGTTTAAGGACAGGGAGGTCGCATACTGAAGCTTTCTTT CASSLRTGRSHTEAFF
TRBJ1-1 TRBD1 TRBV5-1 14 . TGCGCCAGCAGCGGGTGGACAGGGAACACTGAAGCTTTCTTT CASSGWTGNTEAFF
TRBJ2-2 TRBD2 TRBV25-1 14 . TGTGCCAGCAGTGAAGGGCGGGAGACCGGGGAGCTGTTTTTT CASSEGRETGELFF
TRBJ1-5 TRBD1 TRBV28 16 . TGTGCCAGCAGCGCCCGGACAGGGGGACTCAATCAGCCCCAGCATTTT CASSARTGGLNQPQHF
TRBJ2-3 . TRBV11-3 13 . TGTGCCAGCAGCTTAGCTCTGGGGGATACGCAGTATTTT CASSLALGDTQYF
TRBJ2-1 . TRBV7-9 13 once TGTGCCAGCAGCTTAGGTGGCGGGAATGAGCAGTTCTTC CASSLGGGNEQFF
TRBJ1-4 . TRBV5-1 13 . TGCGCCAGCAGCTTCGCGACTAATGAAAAACTGTTTTTT CASSFATNEKLFF
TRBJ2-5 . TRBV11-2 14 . TGTGCCAGCAGGGAACTAGACCTCCAAGAGACCCAGTACTTC CASRELDLQETQYF
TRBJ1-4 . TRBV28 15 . TGTGCCAGCAGTTTTTTCGGGGGCAATCGTGAAAAACTGTTTTTT CASSFFGGNREKLFF
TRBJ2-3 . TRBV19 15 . TGTGCCAGTAGTAATAGCGAGGGCCGCACAGATACGCAGTATTTT CASSNSEGRTDTQYF
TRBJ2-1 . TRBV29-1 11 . TGCAGCGTTGTTGAGGGTAATGAGCAGTTCTTC CSVVEGNEQFF
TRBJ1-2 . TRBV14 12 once TGTGCCAGCAGCCAGAGAAACTATGGCTACACCTTC CASSQRNYGYTF
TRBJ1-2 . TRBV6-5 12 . TGTGCCAGCAGTTATGGGGGTTATGGCTACACCTTC CASSYGGYGYTF
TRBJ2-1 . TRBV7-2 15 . TGTGCCAGCAGCGGCGGTCATAGCTCCTACAATGAGCAGTTCTTC CASSGGHSSYNEQFF
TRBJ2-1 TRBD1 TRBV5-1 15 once TGCGCCAGCAGGATCGACAGGGTGTTCGACAATGAGCAGTTCTTC CASRIDRVFDNEQFF
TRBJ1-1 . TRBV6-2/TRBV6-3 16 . TGTGCCAGCAGCCCCCTGGGGGGTAAGGCCTGGACTGAAGCTTTCTTT CASSPLGGKAWTEAFF
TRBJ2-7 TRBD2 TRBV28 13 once TGTGCCAGCATGGCCGGGGGGGATTACGAGCAGTACTTC CASMAGGDYEQYF
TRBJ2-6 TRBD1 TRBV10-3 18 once TGTGCCATCAGTGAAGCGGACAGGGCCTTCTCTGGGGCCAACGTCCTGACTTTC CAISEADRAFSGANVLTF
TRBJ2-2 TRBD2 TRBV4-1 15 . TGCGCCAGCAGCCCTACGGGGGGGCTCACCGGGGAGCTGTTTTTT CASSPTGGLTGELFF
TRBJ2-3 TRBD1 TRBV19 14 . TGTGCCAGTCGTCCCGGACAGGCCACAGATACGCAGTATTTT CASRPGQATDTQYF
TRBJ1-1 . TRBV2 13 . TGTGCCAGCAGTCCTTTTTACAACACTGAAGCTTTCTTT CASSPFYNTEAFF
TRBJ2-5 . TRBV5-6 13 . TGTGCCAGCAGCTTTGGGCGACAAGAGACCCAGTACTTC CASSFGRQETQYF
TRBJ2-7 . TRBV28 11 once TGTGCCAGTTGGGGGTTGAATGAGCAGTACTTC CASWGLNEQYF
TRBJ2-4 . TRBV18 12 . TGTGCCAGCTCACCACAAGGGGCCATTCAGTACTTC CASSPQGAIQYF
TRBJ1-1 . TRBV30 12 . TGTGCCTGCGGCGGAAGGAACACTGAAGCTTTCTTT CACGGRNTEAFF
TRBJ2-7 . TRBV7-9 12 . TGTGCCAGCAGCCTGGACGCCGGGTTCGAATACTTC CASSLDAGFEYF
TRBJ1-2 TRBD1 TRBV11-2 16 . TGTGCCAGCAGCAATCCGGGACAGGGGGCTAACTATGGCTACACCTTC CASSNPGQGANYGYTF
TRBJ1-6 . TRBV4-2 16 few TGTGCCAGCAGCCAAGTGAGTTTGGGGGGCAATTCACCCCTCCACTTT CASSQVSLGGNSPLHF
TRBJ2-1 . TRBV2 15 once TGTGCCAGCAGCCGGCAACCAGGGAGTGGGGGCACGAAGTTCTTC CASSRQPGSGGTKFF
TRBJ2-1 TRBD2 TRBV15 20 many TGTGCCACCAGCAGGCCCACGTCGTCTAGCGGGGGGGGTGCCTACAATGAGCAGTTCTTC CATSRPTSSSGGGAYNEQFF
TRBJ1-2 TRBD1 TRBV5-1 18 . TGCGCCAGCAGCCCAAGCCAGGGAAGCCGGACAGGGAACTATGGCTACACCTTC CASSPSQGSRTGNYGYTF
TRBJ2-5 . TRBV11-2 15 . TGTGCCAGCAGCTCCGCTGGACTGGATCAAGAGACCCAGTACTTC CASSSAGLDQETQYF
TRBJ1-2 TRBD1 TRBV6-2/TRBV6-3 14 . TGTGCCAGCAGGTACAGGGGAAGTGACTATGGCTACACCTTC CASRYRGSDYGYTF
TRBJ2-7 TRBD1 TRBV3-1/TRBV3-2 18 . TGTGCCAGCAGCCAACCAAAGGGCCCCACAGGGGGCAAATACGAGCAGTACTTC CASSQPKGPTGGKYEQYF
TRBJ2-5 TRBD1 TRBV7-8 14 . TGTGCCAGCAGCACCCGACAGGGAGCTTGGACCCAGTACTTC CASSTRQGAWTQYF
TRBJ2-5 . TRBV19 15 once TGTGCCACGAGCTCCTCCGGGGCCTCTAAGGAGACCCAGTACTTC CATSSSGASKETQYF
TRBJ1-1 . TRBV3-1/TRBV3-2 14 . TGTGCCAGCAGCCCCGGGGCCTTGAACACTGAAGCTTTCTTT CASSPGALNTEAFF
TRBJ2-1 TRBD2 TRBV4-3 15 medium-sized TGCGCCAGCAGTCGCCTAGCGGGGGACCCCAATGAGCAGTTCTTC CASSRLAGDPNEQFF
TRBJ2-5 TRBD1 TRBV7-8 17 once TGTGCCAGCAGCTTCCGATTCGGGACAGGGCCCCAAGAGACCCAGTACTTC CASSFRFGTGPQETQYF